The 23 T cell receptor beta chains presented below share a single source sample, sequenced in a study of CD8 T cells in Susac syndrome. After extraction with the RNeasy kit, about 0.45 to 1 ug of the RNA was reverse transcribed using random hexamers. Each CDR3 protein gets one entry after TCRdb re-called the immunoSEQ multiplex PCR reads with MiXCR. The sample has around 130,000 distinct CDR3 sequences; about 95% are singletons. The sequencing input was CD4+ T cells from PBMCs. These receptors originate from a human donor with multiple sclerosis.

The V and J genes are TRBV12-3 or TRBV12-4 and TRBJ1-5; 7 bases are a match to TRBD1. V shed 4 bases and J 7 bases; nucleotides not matched to a gene: 10. The CDR3 contains 15 residues. In DNA, the CDR3 is TGTGCCAGCAGTTCCCCGGGGGGACAGTTCCAGCCCCAGCATTTT. It is translated as CASSSPGGQFQPQHF.

The V and J genes are TRBV4-3 and TRBJ2-1; a weak D match, TRBD2 (6 bases). Trimming left V 3 bases short and J 5 bases short, with 17 bases between. The CDR3 has 16 amino acids. Germline V gene data show CDR1 as LGHNA and CDR2 as YSLEER. CDR3 sequence (DNA): TGCGCCAGCAGCCACTTAGTTGTAGCGGCTAACAATGAGCAGTTCTTC. Translation: CASSHLVVAANNEQFF.

The V and J genes are TRBV7-2 and TRBJ2-7, with D hard to call. The V end lost 3 bases, the J end lost 3 bases, and 12 bases lay between the germline ends. Germline V gene lookup returns CDR1 SGHTA and CDR2 FQGNSA. The CDR3 covers 14 residues. The chain's CDR3 is CASSFAPKNYEQYF. The CDR3 DNA is TGTGCCAGCAGCTTCGCGCCGAAGAACTACGAGCAGTACTTC.

With regard to this clonotype: Relative to the germline gene, one junction end is altered; a read error may explain this. J is TRBJ1-4 and V is TRBV12-3 or TRBV12-4, with D possibly TRBD1 on 5 matching bases. This CDR3 has 13 amino acids. The CDR3 sequence: CASSLAHGSGGIF. As DNA, the CDR3 is TGTGCCAGCAGTTTAGCGCACGGGTCCGGGGGGATTTTT.

J is TRBJ1-6 and V is TRBV27, with TRBD1 matching over 7 bases. With V trimmed by 5 bases and J by 9 bases, 13 bases remained unmatched. CDR1 and CDR2 (germline): MNHEY, SMNVEV (reference sequence). This CDR3 is 16 amino acids long. The CDR3 spells CASSPLTGRITSPLHF. CDR3 in DNA: TGTGCCAGCAGTCCGCTGACAGGGCGAATTACTTCACCCCTCCACTTT.

The chain uses TRBV3-1 and TRBJ2-1; D may be TRBD2 (6 bases). The CDR3 is 16 residues long. V gave up 4 bases and J gave up 4 bases, with 17 bases separating them. CDR1 and CDR2 from the germline V gene are LGHDT and YNNKEL (reference sequence). The CDR3 spells CASSPSASGLYNEQFF. The CDR3 bases are TGTGCCAGCAGCCCATCCGCGAGCGGGCTATACAATGAGCAGTTCTTC.

J is TRBJ2-3 and V is TRBV20-1; 14 positions match TRBD2. This CDR3 is built from 21 residues. The germline CDR1 and CDR2 sequences are DFQATT and SNEGSKA (reference sequence). The ends lost 6 bases at V and 3 bases at J; junction bases unmatched: 23. The CDR3 region is CSAVGQGVGTSGRRRTDTQYF. CDR3 sequence (DNA): TGCAGTGCCGTTGGACAGGGCGTAGGGACTAGCGGGAGAAGGAGGACAGATACGCAGTATTTT.

V gene TRBV29-1 combines with J gene TRBJ2-3; TRBD1 aligns across 7 bases. Germline-derived CDR1 and CDR2 are SQVTM and ANQGSEA. After removal of 5 bases from V and 0 bases from J, the junction contained 11 bases not matched to a gene. This CDR3 has 16 amino acids. CDR3 protein: CSVSQPGQPSTDTQYF. CDR3 in DNA: TGCAGCGTTTCGCAGCCGGGACAGCCAAGCACAGATACGCAGTATTTT.

The chain employs TRBV6-5 and TRBJ1-1, with D perhaps matching TRBD1 (5 bases). V was cut by 2 bases and J by 4 bases, with 14 bases left in between. This CDR3 spans 15 amino acids. Germline-derived CDR1 and CDR2 are MNHEY and SVGAGI. CDR3 protein: CASSYGDPRVTEAFF. The DNA of the CDR3 is TGTGCCAGCAGTTACGGGGACCCACGGGTCACTGAAGCTTTCTTT.

This clonotype was observed a single time. This chain joins TRBV20-1 and TRBJ2-5; D may correspond to TRBD1 or TRBD2 (5 bases each). The CDR3 is 12 residues long. Germline-derived CDR1 and CDR2 are DFQATT and SNEGSKA (reference sequence). The CDR3 loop is CRVPGPGETQYF. The CDR3 DNA sequence: TGCAGGGTACCGGGACCGGGGGAGACCCAGTACTTC.

This clonotype was detected once. One end of the junction varies from germline; a read error may be responsible. The chain employs TRBV7-7 and TRBJ2-3; D may match TRBD1 or TRBD2 (5 bases each). Germline assignment: CDR1 SSHAT and CDR2 FNYEAQ (reference sequence). The CDR3 is 14 residues long. The CDR3 protein is CASSRDGATDTQYF. The CDR3 nucleotides read TGTGCTAGCAGCCGGGACGGCGCCACAGATACGCAGTATTTT.

This clonotype was observed once. This sequence joins TRBV30 and TRBJ2-3; D call uncertain. Deletions cut 0 bases from V and 6 bases from J, with 10 bases between. Germline lookup yields CDR1 GTSNPN and CDR2 SVGIG (reference sequence). The CDR3 is 13 amino acids. CDR3 region: CAWSVQPGDTQYF. DNA of the CDR3: TGTGCCTGGAGTGTACAACCCGGGGATACGCAGTATTTT. Full variable domain (remainder filled in from reference TRBV30 and TRBJ2-3): SQTIHQWPATLVQPVGSPLSLECTVEGTSNPNLYWYRQAAGRGLQLLFYSVGIGQISSEVPQNLSASRPQDRQFILSSKKLLLSDSGFYLCAWSVQPGDTQYFGPGTRLTVL.

The J gene is TRBJ2-3, the V gene TRBV24-1, with 8 bases lining up with TRBD2. V lost 9 bases, J lost 3 bases, and 4 bases stayed unmatched. The CDR3 loop spans 13 amino acids. Germline assignment: CDR1 KGHDR and CDR2 SFDVKD. The CDR3 spells CATLAGGTDTQYF. The CDR3 coding sequence is TGTGCCACCCTCGCGGGGGGTACAGATACGCAGTATTTT.

This clonotype was observed a single time. The rearrangement joins TRBV13 to TRBJ2-1; tentative D call: TRBD1 (5 bases). Trimming took off 2 bases at V and 4 bases at J, with 12 bases between the two ends. This CDR3 comprises 15 residues. The germline gives CDR1 PRHDT, CDR2 FYEKMQ (reference sequence). CDR3 region: CASSLSWQGYNEQFF. Written as DNA, the CDR3 is TGTGCCAGCAGCTTAAGTTGGCAGGGTTACAATGAGCAGTTCTTC.

V gene TRBV19 combines with J gene TRBJ2-1; 9 positions agree with TRBD2. CDR1 and CDR2 from the germline V gene are LNHDA and SQIVND (reference sequence). This CDR3 is built from 15 residues. Losses at the gene ends were 8 bases for V and 6 bases for J; bases not matched to a gene: 11. The CDR3 DNA is TGTGCCAGTGCTAGCGGGGAATACGAGACCAATGAGCAGTTCTTC. It specifies CASASGEYETNEQFF.

V usage is TRBV18 and J usage is TRBJ2-4; D not certain. The CDR3 is 15 amino acids. Looked up from germline, CDR1 is KGHSH and CDR2 is LQKENI. The V and J ends lost 2 bases and 3 bases respectively, with 11 bases between them. In nucleotides, the CDR3 is TGTGCCAGCTCACCATTAGACGCAGGCAAAAACATTCAGTACTTC. Translating gives CASSPLDAGKNIQYF.

The chain carries TRBV11-2 and TRBJ2-6; D not resolved. V was cut by 4 bases and J by 0 bases, with 4 bases left in between. The germline CDR1 and CDR2 sequences are SGHAT and FQNNGV. This CDR3 has 14 amino acids. CDR3 protein: CASSSHSGANVLTF. As DNA, the CDR3 is TGTGCCAGCAGCTCCCACTCTGGGGCCAACGTCCTGACTTTC.

This clonotype was counted once. The chain employs TRBV7-3 and TRBJ1-1; a possible D gene is TRBD1 (5 bases). CDR1 SGHTA and CDR2 FQGTGA come from the germline V gene. The CDR3 consists of 13 residues. Trimming took off 2 bases at V and 8 bases at J, with 12 bases between the two ends. The CDR3 reads CASSLRDGREAFF. DNA of the CDR3: TGTGCCAGCAGCTTACGGGACGGCCGCGAAGCTTTCTTT.

The count of this clonotype is one. V and J are TRBV6-5 and TRBJ2-1; the D call may be TRBD1 or TRBD2 (6 bases each). Germline CDR1 is MNHEY and CDR2 is SVGAGI. The CDR3 is 17 residues long. V was clipped by 3 bases and J by 0 bases, with 15 bases between them. Written as DNA, the CDR3 is TGTGCCAGCAGTTATAGGCCGGGGGCCCTCTCCTACAATGAGCAGTTCTTC. This encodes CASSYRPGALSYNEQFF.

This clonotype was seen just once. The V gene is TRBV27, the J gene TRBJ1-6; D not certain. Germline V gene lookup returns CDR1 MNHEY and CDR2 SMNVEV (reference sequence). Trimming took off 6 bases at V and 10 bases at J, with 13 bases between the two ends. The CDR3 spans 13 residues. In DNA, the CDR3 is TGTGCCAGCAGCCTTCCAAGCCCCTCACCCCTCCACTTT. Translation: CASSLPSPSPLHF.

This chain links TRBV27 with TRBJ2-2, with D unresolved. Germline V lookup: CDR1 MNHEY, CDR2 SMNVEV (reference sequence). There are 16 residues in the CDR3. Between the trimmed V and J ends, which lost 4 bases and 2 bases, there was a span of 14 bases. DNA of the CDR3: TGTGCCAGCAGTTCATACTCCGGGCCCAACACCGGGGAGCTGTTTTTT. It is translated as CASSSYSGPNTGELFF.

J is TRBJ1-2 and V is TRBV28; D is uncertain. The V end was cut by 4 bases, the J end by 3 bases, with 12 bases between. Germline CDR1 reads MDHEN; CDR2 reads SYDVKM. The CDR3 totals 14 residues. The CDR3, as DNA: TGTGCCAGCAGTTGGCGCCCGATCTACTATGGCTACACCTTC. It translates to CASSWRPIYYGYTF.

The V call is TRBV13, the J call TRBJ2-3, with a weak D call TRBD2 (6 bases). The V gene's germline CDR1 is PRHDT and CDR2 FYEKMQ (reference sequence). The CDR3 has 16 amino acids. V lost 4 bases to trimming and J lost 1 base, with 15 bases between them. CDR3 loop: CASSSPRGYGTDTQYF. CDR3 coding DNA: TGTGCCAGCAGCTCCCCTCGGGGGTACGGCACAGATACGCAGTATTTT.